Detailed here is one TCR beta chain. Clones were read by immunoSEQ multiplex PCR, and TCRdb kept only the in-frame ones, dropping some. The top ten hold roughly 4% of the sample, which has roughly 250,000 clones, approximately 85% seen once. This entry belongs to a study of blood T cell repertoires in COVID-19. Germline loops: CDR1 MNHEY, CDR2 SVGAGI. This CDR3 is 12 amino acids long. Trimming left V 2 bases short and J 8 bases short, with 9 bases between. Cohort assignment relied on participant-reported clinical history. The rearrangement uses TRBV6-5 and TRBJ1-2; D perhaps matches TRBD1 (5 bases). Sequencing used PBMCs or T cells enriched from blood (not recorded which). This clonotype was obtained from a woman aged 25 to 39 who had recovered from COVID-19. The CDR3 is CASSYQGSGYTF. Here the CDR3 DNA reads TGTGCCAGCAGTTACCAGGGCTCCGGCTACACCTTC.